This is a list of T cell receptor beta chains from one sample in a study of T-cell memory formation after mild COVID-19. TCRdb reprocessed the 5' RACE reads with MiXCR, giving one entry per CDR3 protein. The sample consists of hundreds of thousands of distinct CDR3 sequences, about 25% of them appearing once. Source material: PBMCs or a T cell subset sorted from them (not recorded which). All receptors derive from an adult woman who had mild COVID-19 (a few samples of this study predate the infection). Cell type and time point are not known. The CDR3 runs from the conserved cysteine through the conserved F or W. The D gene is left open where the match is weak. Size tells how often a clone was seen (once, few, many) or the class of an expanded clone, and some rows leave it out.

J gene	V gene	clone size	D gene	CDR3 DNA	CDR3 protein
TRBJ2-1	TRBV9	NA	NA	TGTGCCAGCAGCCCGCCGGGGTACAATGAGCAGTTCTTC	CASSPPGYNEQFF
TRBJ2-3	TRBV4-1	NA	TRBD2	TGCGCCAGCAGCCAAGATCTTGGGACTAGCGACGGCACAGATACGCAGTATTTT	CASSQDLGTSDGTDTQYF
TRBJ2-5	TRBV20-1	NA	TRBD1	TGCAGTGCTAGGCGGGACAGGGGACATCGTTTCGAGACCCAGTACTTC	CSARRDRGHRFETQYF
TRBJ2-1	TRBV9	many	TRBD1	TGTGCCAGCAGCGTAGATGACAGGGGTTATCATAGCAATGAGCAGTTCTTC	CASSVDDRGYHSNEQFF
TRBJ2-3	TRBV24-1	NA	NA	TGTGCCACCAGTCGTAGGGCAGATACGCAGTATTTT	CATSRRADTQYF
TRBJ2-4	TRBV7-9	few	NA	TGTGCCAGCAGCTCCCCGCGTGGAGGGGCAGAAAACATTCAGTACTTC	CASSSPRGGAENIQYF
TRBJ2-1	TRBV6-2/TRBV6-3	NA	TRBD2	TGTGCCAGCAGTGACCCGGGACTAGCGGGACTTAATGAGCAGTTCTTC	CASSDPGLAGLNEQFF
TRBJ1-2	TRBV18	few	TRBD1	TGTGCCAGCTCACCTGTCCCGGGACAGGGATCCCGTAATGGCTACACCTTC	CASSPVPGQGSRNGYTF
TRBJ2-1	TRBV2	NA	NA	TGTGCCAGCAGTGAAAACGGCCGCTACAATGAGCAGTTCTTC	CASSENGRYNEQFF
TRBJ1-4	TRBV3-1	few	NA	TGTGCCAGCAGCCAAGGCCGGAGGACAAGGAATGAAAAACTGTTTTTT	CASSQGRRTRNEKLFF
TRBJ2-7	TRBV12-3/TRBV12-4	few	NA	TGTGCCAGCAGTGGCGACAGGTGGAGCCCACTGTACTTC	CASSGDRWSPLYF
TRBJ2-5	TRBV7-6	few	NA	TGTGCCAGCAGCTTAGCGGGGAGCCACGAGACCCAGTACTTC	CASSLAGSHETQYF
TRBJ2-1	TRBV12-3/TRBV12-4	few	NA	TGTGCCAGCAGTACGGACCTCCGGGAGTCGAAGAACAATGAGCAGTTCTTC	CASSTDLRESKNNEQFF
TRBJ1-6	TRBV6-5	NA	NA	TGTGCCAGCAGTTTATCGAATCCCAGGAGCTCCTATAATTCACCCCTCCACTTT	CASSLSNPRSSYNSPLHF
TRBJ1-1	TRBV4-2	NA	NA	TGTGCCAGCAGCCCTCCGAGGCCAGGGCCAAACACTGAAGCTTTCTTT	CASSPPRPGPNTEAFF
TRBJ2-7	TRBV29-1	NA	NA	TGCAGCGTTGAAGGCGAGGGCACCGGGTACGAGCAGTACTTC	CSVEGEGTGYEQYF
TRBJ1-5	TRBV4-2	NA	NA	TGTGCCAGCAGCCAAGGAACTTTTGCCGACGGTAGCAATCAGCCCCAGCATTTT	CASSQGTFADGSNQPQHF
TRBJ2-1	TRBV5-1	few	TRBD2	TGCGCCAGCAGCCCCCGTGGGGGGGAAAATGAGCAGTTCTTC	CASSPRGGENEQFF
TRBJ2-3	TRBV4-2	NA	NA	TGTGCCAGCAGCCATCAAACAGGGAGCACAGATACGCAGTATTTT	CASSHQTGSTDTQYF
TRBJ2-2	TRBV12-3/TRBV12-4	NA	NA	TGTGCCAGCAGCCATGGACTCCTGAACACCGGGGAGCTGTTTTTT	CASSHGLLNTGELFF
TRBJ1-1	TRBV20-1	NA	NA	TGCAGTGCCAGCTCCGGACCAAAGAAGAACACTGAAGCTTTCTTT	CSASSGPKKNTEAFF
TRBJ2-1	TRBV5-1	few	TRBD1	TGCGCCAGCAGCCGCCGGGACAGGGAATCCTACAATGAGCAGTTCTTC	CASSRRDRESYNEQFF
TRBJ2-3	TRBV19	few	TRBD1	TGTGCCAGTAGCCCTTCACAGGGGGAGCGCACAGATACGCAGTATTTT	CASSPSQGERTDTQYF
TRBJ2-3	TRBV5-1	NA	NA	TGCGCCAGCAGCACACGCACCGGGGCCACAGATACGCAGTATTTT	CASSTRTGATDTQYF
TRBJ1-1	TRBV9	few	NA	TGTGCCAGCAGCGTAGGGGGTGGAGACACTGAAGCTTTCTTT	CASSVGGGDTEAFF
TRBJ2-3	TRBV20-1	NA	TRBD1	TGCAGTGCCCAAGACAGGGGGCAGGGCACAGATACGCAGTATTTT	CSAQDRGQGTDTQYF
TRBJ2-2	TRBV10-3	NA	NA	TGTGCCATCAGTGAGGAGGGTAACACCGGGGAGCTGTTTTTT	CAISEEGNTGELFF
TRBJ2-3	TRBV18	NA	NA	TGTGCCAGCTCACCCGGGACCTACCCCGTGGACGCGCAGTATTTT	CASSPGTYPVDAQYF
TRBJ1-5	TRBV11-2	NA	NA	TGTGCCAGCAGCTTAGGACAGGACCCCCTTCAGCCCCAGCATTTT	CASSLGQDPLQPQHF
TRBJ1-2	TRBV9	NA	TRBD1	TGTGCCAGCAGCGCGATGACAGGGGCCGCACACAATGGCTACACCTTC	CASSAMTGAAHNGYTF
TRBJ1-5	TRBV19	few	TRBD1	TGTGCCAGTAGTTTCCGGGACAGGGGTGACAATCAGCCCCAGCATTTT	CASSFRDRGDNQPQHF
TRBJ2-1	TRBV19	NA	TRBD2	TGTGCCAGTAGTATGGGGAGCGGGGTGAGCTACAATGAGCAGTTCTTC	CASSMGSGVSYNEQFF
TRBJ2-3	TRBV6-6	few	NA	TGTGCCAGCAGGGACGGACCTAGCACAGATACGCAGTATTTT	CASRDGPSTDTQYF
TRBJ2-1	TRBV29-1	few	NA	TGCAGCGTTGAACTGTCTCCCCCTTCCTACAATGAGCAGTTCTTC	CSVELSPPSYNEQFF
TRBJ2-7	TRBV4-3	NA	TRBD1	TGCGCCAGCAGCCAAGATCGATTCGGACAGGGGGGATGTGAGCAGTACTTC	CASSQDRFGQGGCEQYF
TRBJ1-1	TRBV20-1	few	NA	TGCAGTGCTAGGCGGGGGAACTCATACGGCACTGAAGCTTTCTTT	CSARRGNSYGTEAFF
TRBJ2-1	TRBV20-1	many	NA	TGCAGTGCTAGAGAGGGAAGGGATTACAATGAGCAGTTCTTC	CSAREGRDYNEQFF
TRBJ2-5	TRBV4-2	few	NA	TGTGCCAGCAGCCAAGTCGGTGGGACGGAGACCCAGTACTTC	CASSQVGGTETQYF
TRBJ2-3	TRBV6-7	NA	NA	TGTGCCAGGGCCCGGGGTGAGACAGATACGCAGTATTTT	CARARGETDTQYF
TRBJ2-1	TRBV5-1	few	NA	TGCGCCAGCAGCTCGGAGGGAAAACATGCCGATGAGCAGTTCTTC	CASSSEGKHADEQFF
TRBJ1-4	TRBV29-1	NA	NA	TGCAGCGTTGAAGGGAGGGGCCCTAATGAAAAACTGTTTTTT	CSVEGRGPNEKLFF
TRBJ2-1	TRBV4-1	few	NA	TGCGCCAGCAGCCAAGATTTTAACGGCCATTCGGGCAATGAGCAGTTCTTC	CASSQDFNGHSGNEQFF
TRBJ1-5	TRBV7-8	few	NA	TGTGCCAGCAGCCTATCTTCTATTGCGAGGCAGCCCCAGCATTTT	CASSLSSIARQPQHF
TRBJ2-5	TRBV23-1	NA	NA	TGCGCCAGCAGCCGCGAGGCAGAGAGGACCCAGTACTTC	CASSREAERTQYF
TRBJ2-2	TRBV6-5	few	NA	TGTGCCAGCAGCCGCTCGACAGTGAACACCGGGGAGCTGTTTTTT	CASSRSTVNTGELFF
TRBJ2-5	TRBV7-9	NA	TRBD2	TGTGCCAGCAGCGCTAGCGGGGTGATACAAGAGACCCAGTACTTC	CASSASGVIQETQYF
TRBJ2-7	TRBV12-3/TRBV12-4	NA	NA	TGTGCCAGCAAACAGGGGCTCGGGGGTCCCTACGAGCAGTACTTC	CASKQGLGGPYEQYF
TRBJ1-3	TRBV7-9	few	NA	TGTGCCAGCAGTAGTCCTCTGGGAAACACCATATATTTT	CASSSPLGNTIYF
TRBJ2-5	TRBV29-1	NA	TRBD1	TGCAGCGTCGACCCGGACAGGGGCGACTATCAAGAGACCCAGTACTTC	CSVDPDRGDYQETQYF
TRBJ1-1	TRBV12-3/TRBV12-4	few	NA	TGTGCCAGCAGTTCGGTATCGCCAGCCCGGGGAGGCACTGAAGCTTTCTTT	CASSSVSPARGGTEAFF
TRBJ2-3	TRBV20-1	NA	NA	TGCAGTGCCTCCGGGGGAATTTGGGGAGATACGCAGTATTTT	CSASGGIWGDTQYF
TRBJ2-7	TRBV7-9	NA	NA	TGTGCCAGCAGCTTCTTTATCTACGAGCAGTACTTC	CASSFFIYEQYF
TRBJ2-7	TRBV5-1	NA	TRBD1	TGCGCCAGCAGCCCTGGACAGGGGGCGTTCCAGCAGTACTTC	CASSPGQGAFQQYF